This T cell receptor beta chain was identified during a study of blood T cell repertoires in COVID-19. Study context: In each case, the material was cDNA or gDNA derived from T cells, B-cell-depleted T cells, or PBMCs.

With 3 bases clipped from V and 2 bases from J, the junction kept 6 bases outside the gene matches. Germline CDR1 reads SGHTA; CDR2 reads FQGNSA. The CDR3 totals 15 residues. Method: immunoSEQ multiplex PCR; TCRdb's copy keeps in-frame clones and lacks some. The sample carries nearly 200,000 clones, 85% recorded once. The TCR originated in a man aged 60 to 69 with COVID-19, enrolled during active disease. The chain recombines TRBV7-2 with TRBJ2-7, with TRBD2 identical over 8 bases. The specimen was peripheral blood. CDR3: CASSLAGGSPYEQYF. CDR3 DNA sequence: TGTGCCAGCAGCTTGGCGGGGGGATCCCCCTACGAGCAGTACTTC.